The rows below give T cell receptor beta chains drawn from one sample of a study of regulatory T cells in long-lasting Graves disease. TCRdb processed the multiplex PCR reads anew with MiXCR; each CDR3 protein has one entry. The sample lists about 560,000 distinct CDR3 sequences, 15% to 20% occurring once. These data were likewise used in another study, on T cells in Graves' hyperthyroidism and ophthalmopathy.

The starting material was peripheral blood mononuclear cells (PBMCs), obtained at new diagnosis, from a patient treated with antithyroid drugs. The receptor set was obtained from a man younger than 30 with Graves disease. CDR3s include the opening cysteine and the closing phenylalanine or tryptophan. A D gene is named only where the DNA matches it firmly. Clone size is shown for a subset of rows, as once, few, many or a class of expanded clone.

CDR3 DNA,CDR3 protein,J gene,D gene,clone size,V gene
TGTGCCAGCGGGTCCTGGACAGCCGGTGGCTACACCTTC,CASGSWTAGGYTF,TRBJ1-2,-,-,TRBV28
TGTGCCAGTACCCGGATGGTATTCGGACAAAACAATGAGCAGTTCTTC,CASTRMVFGQNNEQFF,TRBJ2-1,-,-,TRBV19
TGTGCCAGCAGTGAAGAGAGCGGGAGGGCCTTCGGTGAGCAGTTCTTC,CASSEESGRAFGEQFF,TRBJ2-1,TRBD2,few,TRBV25-1
TGTGCCAGCAGCCCCGGACTAGCGGGGGACAATGAGCAGTTCTTC,CASSPGLAGDNEQFF,TRBJ2-1,TRBD2,few,TRBV5-6
TGTGTCAGCAGCGCATCCGGGACTACCGGCTACGAGCAGTACTTC,CVSSASGTTGYEQYF,TRBJ2-7,TRBD2,once,TRBV7-6
TGTGCCAGCAGCGCGACGGGACAGGCACCCAATGAGCAGTTCTTC,CASSATGQAPNEQFF,TRBJ2-1,TRBD1,many,TRBV13
TGTGCCAGCAGTTCCCCATCGGGTTTTGTAAATGAAAAACTGTTTTTT,CASSSPSGFVNEKLFF,TRBJ1-4,-,many,TRBV12-3/TRBV12-4
TGTGCCAGCAGCGACTCAGGACAGGGGGTCGAGCAGTACTTC,CASSDSGQGVEQYF,TRBJ2-7,TRBD1,many,TRBV9
TGCGCCAGCAGCCTTTCTCAGGCGGACTCAATTGACTATGGCTACACCTTC,CASSLSQADSIDYGYTF,TRBJ1-2,-,few,TRBV4-1
TGTGCCAGTACCCCGGGAGGGGGGACAGATACGCAGTATTTT,CASTPGGGTDTQYF,TRBJ2-3,TRBD2,-,TRBV19
TGTGCCAGTAGTATCGGCACGGCGCTTAATTCACCCCTCCACTTT,CASSIGTALNSPLHF,TRBJ1-6,-,few,TRBV19
TGTGCCAGCAGCTCCTTGACGGGAGCTTTAAGGAATGAGCAGTTCTTC,CASSSLTGALRNEQFF,TRBJ2-1,-,-,TRBV5-6
TGTGCCAGCAGTTATGGACAGGGAAGAGGCGAGCAGTACTTC,CASSYGQGRGEQYF,TRBJ2-7,TRBD1,many,TRBV6-2/TRBV6-3
TGTGCCAGCACCAAGTGGGACGGTTCCTACGAGCAGTACTTC,CASTKWDGSYEQYF,TRBJ2-7,-,many,TRBV27
TGTGCCGGGCTGACTAGGCTCGCGAACACCGGGGAGCTGTTTTTT,CAGLTRLANTGELFF,TRBJ2-2,-,-,TRBV6-1
TGCAGTGCTAGGGGGGTAGCGGGAGGCTCCTACGAGCAGTACTTC,CSARGVAGGSYEQYF,TRBJ2-7,TRBD2,many,TRBV20-1
TGTGCCTACGACAGGGGGGTCGAGCAGTACTTC,CAYDRGVEQYF,TRBJ2-7,TRBD1,few,TRBV30
TGCAGTGCGTCAGAGCCAACAGGAAGAGATACGCAGTATTTT,CSASEPTGRDTQYF,TRBJ2-3,-,many,TRBV20-1
TGTGCCAGCAGCCAAGAGGTTAGCAGCGTCCCTTACAATGAGCAGTTCTTC,CASSQEVSSVPYNEQFF,TRBJ2-1,-,many,TRBV3-1
TGTGCCAGCAGTGCCGGGACAGGGGTGCGTCAGCCCCAGCATTTT,CASSAGTGVRQPQHF,TRBJ1-5,TRBD1,-,TRBV6-1
TGTGCCAGCAGTTCTTCAGGGGAAAAACTGTTTTTT,CASSSSGEKLFF,TRBJ1-4,-,-,TRBV28
TGTGCCAGCAGTCCCGCGGGCGGGCAGAGCAGTGAAAAACTGTTTTTT,CASSPAGGQSSEKLFF,TRBJ1-4,-,-,TRBV28
TGTGCCAGCTCTCGACGACAGGGGGCAGGTCAAGAGACCCAGTACTTC,CASSRRQGAGQETQYF,TRBJ2-5,TRBD1,few,TRBV18
TGCGCCAGCAGCAAAGGAACAGGCACCGGGGAGCTGTTTTTT,CASSKGTGTGELFF,TRBJ2-2,-,few,TRBV4-1